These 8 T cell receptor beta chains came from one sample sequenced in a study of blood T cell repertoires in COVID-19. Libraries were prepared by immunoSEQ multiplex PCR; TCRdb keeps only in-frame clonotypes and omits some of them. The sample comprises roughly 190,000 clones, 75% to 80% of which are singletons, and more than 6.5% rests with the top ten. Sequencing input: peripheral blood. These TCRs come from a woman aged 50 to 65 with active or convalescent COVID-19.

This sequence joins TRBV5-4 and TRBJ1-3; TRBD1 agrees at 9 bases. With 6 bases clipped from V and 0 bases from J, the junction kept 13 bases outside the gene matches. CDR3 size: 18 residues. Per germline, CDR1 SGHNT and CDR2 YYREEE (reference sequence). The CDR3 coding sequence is TGTGCCAGCACCCTTGGGACAGGGAAATTCGACTCTGGAAACACCATATATTTT. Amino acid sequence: CASTLGTGKFDSGNTIYF.

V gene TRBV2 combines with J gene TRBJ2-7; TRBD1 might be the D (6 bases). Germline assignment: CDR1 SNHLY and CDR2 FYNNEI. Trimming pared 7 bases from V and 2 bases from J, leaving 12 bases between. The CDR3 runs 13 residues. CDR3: CASKYRDTYEQYF. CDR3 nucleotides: TGTGCCAGCAAATACAGGGACACCTACGAGCAGTACTTC.

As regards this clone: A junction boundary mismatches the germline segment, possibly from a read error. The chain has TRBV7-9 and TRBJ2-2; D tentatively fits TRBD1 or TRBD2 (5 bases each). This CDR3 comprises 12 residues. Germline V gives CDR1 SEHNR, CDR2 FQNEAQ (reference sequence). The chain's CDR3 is CASSKGVGELFF. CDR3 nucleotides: TGTGCCAGCAGCAAAGGGGTCGGGGAGCTATTTTTT.

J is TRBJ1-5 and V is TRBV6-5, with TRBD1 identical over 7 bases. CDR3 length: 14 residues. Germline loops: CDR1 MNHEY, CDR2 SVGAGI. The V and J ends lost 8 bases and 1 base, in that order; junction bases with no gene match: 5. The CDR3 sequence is CASRGGVSNQPQHF. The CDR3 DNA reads TGTGCCAGCCGAGGGGGCGTAAGCAATCAGCCCCAGCATTTT.

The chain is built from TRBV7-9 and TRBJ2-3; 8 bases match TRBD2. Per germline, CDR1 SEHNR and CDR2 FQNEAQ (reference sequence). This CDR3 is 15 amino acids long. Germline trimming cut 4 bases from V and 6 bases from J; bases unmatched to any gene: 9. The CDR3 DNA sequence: TGTGCCAGCAGCTCCTTAGCGGGGTCAACGGATACGCAGTATTTT. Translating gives CASSSLAGSTDTQYF.

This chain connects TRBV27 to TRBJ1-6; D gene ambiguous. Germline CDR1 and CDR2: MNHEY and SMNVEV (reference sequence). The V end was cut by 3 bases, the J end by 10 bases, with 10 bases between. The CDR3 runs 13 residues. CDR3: CASSFRRKSPLHF. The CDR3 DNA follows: TGTGCCAGCAGTTTTAGGCGGAAATCACCCCTCCACTTT.

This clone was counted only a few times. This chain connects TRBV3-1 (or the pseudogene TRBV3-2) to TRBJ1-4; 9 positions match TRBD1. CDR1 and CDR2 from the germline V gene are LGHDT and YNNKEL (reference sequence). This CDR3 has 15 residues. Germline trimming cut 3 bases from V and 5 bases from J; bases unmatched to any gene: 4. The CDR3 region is CASSQADRGNEKLFF. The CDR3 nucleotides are TGTGCCAGCAGCCAGGCGGACAGGGGAAATGAAAAACTGTTTTTT.

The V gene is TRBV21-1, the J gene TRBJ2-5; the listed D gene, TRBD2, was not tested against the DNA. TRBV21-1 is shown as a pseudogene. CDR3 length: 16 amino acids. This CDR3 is CASSRPEGGGRETQYF. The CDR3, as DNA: TGTGCCAGCAGCAGACCTGAGGGTGGAGGAAGGGAGACCCAGTACTTC.